This T cell receptor beta chain was retrieved from a study of Graves' ophthalmopathy and Graves' hyperthyroidism. Study summary: Peripheral blood was gathered at the point of initial diagnosis, before any treatment started. Overall study findings and caveats: A 13-signature model separated ophthalmopathy from stable hyperthyroidism, reaching 85% to 90% sensitivity and 81.08% specificity cross-validated.

Ophthalmopathy cases showed moderate-to-severe activity, scoring CAS ≥3 and NOSPECS ≥4, with duration under 3 months. Exclusion covered patients with other autoimmune diseases or uncontrolled infections (as well as pregnancy or lactation). Transcripts of RNA were the source for amplifying TCR beta CDR3 regions. Investigators did first-round RT-PCR with HTBI primers, then second-round multiplex PCR. Each CDR3 protein gets one entry after TCRdb re-called the multiplex PCR reads with MiXCR. The data hold some 210,000 distinct CDR3 sequences, with 25% to 35% observed a single time. The CDR3 contains 12 residues. Trimming took off 7 bases at V and 2 bases at J, with 8 bases between the two ends. About this clonotype: The antigen is not known.

Sequenced material: peripheral blood. This sequence joins TRBV12-3 or TRBV12-4 and TRBJ1-1, with no clear D. The TCR comes from a man aged 50 to 59 with Graves' ophthalmopathy. The chain's CDR3 is CASMRANTEAFF. In DNA form, the CDR3 reads TGTGCCAGCATGAGAGCTAACACTGAAGCTTTCTTT.